These 9 T cell receptor beta chains came from one sample sequenced in a study of shared clonotypes between healthy human individuals. The protocol was immunoSEQ multiplex PCR, while the TCRdb copy is restricted to in-frame clones and leaves out a portion. The repertoire holds roughly 2.1 million clones, with about 92% as singletons. Cells designated naive CD8 were CD45RO-negative and were positively selected for CCR7, with terminally differentiated effector memory CD45RA+ cells excluded. The sequencing sample was made of naive CD8+ T cells from PBMCs. Receptors were obtained from a man aged 18 to 29 in good health. Some clones in this sample may be carry-over from other donors' samples.

CDR3 loop: CASSGSSGEWYEQYF. The CDR3, as DNA: TGTGCCAGCAGTGGTTCTAGTGGGGAGTGGTACGAGCAGTACTTC. The V gene is TRBV6-4, the J gene TRBJ2-7, with D perhaps matching TRBD2 (5 bases). Germline V gives CDR1 MRHNA, CDR2 SNTAGT. V lost 4 bases and J lost 4, with 17 bases in between. This CDR3 spans 15 amino acids.

J is TRBJ2-2 and V is TRBV7-3; the D is unclear. Trimming removed 2 bases at V and 0 bases at J, with 7 bases between. CDR1 SGHTA and CDR2 FQGTGA come from the germline V gene. CDR3 length: 15 amino acids. The CDR3 region has the DNA TGTGCCAGCAGCTTACTCTCGGCGAACACCGGGGAGCTGTTTTTT. As protein: CASSLLSANTGELFF. The entire variable domain, with the rest obtained from reference TRBV7-3 and TRBJ2-2, is as follows: GAGVSQTPSNKVTEKGKYVELRCDPISGHTALYWYRQSLGQGPEFLIYFQGTGAADDSGLPNDRFFAVRPEGSVSTLKIQRTERGDSAVYLCASSLLSANTGELFFGEGSRLTVL.

The rearrangement links TRBV9 to TRBJ2-1; weak D call: TRBD1 (6 bases). The CDR3 has 15 residues. Per the germline V gene, CDR1 is SGDLS and CDR2 is YYNGEE. Trimming took 0 bases from V and 5 from J, leaving 12 bases between them. The CDR3 protein is CASSVEGGVDNEQFF. The CDR3 DNA reads TGTGCCAGCAGCGTAGAAGGGGGAGTGGACAATGAGCAGTTCTTC.

This clone was detected once. This rearrangement joins TRBV2 to TRBJ1-1; no firm D call. Trimming shortened V by 2 bases and J by 0 bases, and 10 bases separated the two germline ends. This CDR3 has 15 residues. CDR1 is SNHLY and CDR2 is FYNNEI in the germline V gene. The CDR3 loop reads CASSEMLGVNTEAFF. DNA for the CDR3: TGTGCCAGCAGTGAAATGTTAGGAGTGAACACTGAAGCTTTCTTT.

V gene TRBV6-5 combines with J gene TRBJ1-2; maybe TRBD1 (6 bases). Trimming took 5 bases from V and 5 from J, leaving 12 bases between them. Germline V gene data show CDR1 as MNHEY and CDR2 as SVGAGI. CDR3 size: 13 residues. This chain's CDR3 is CASSPDRLYGYTF. In DNA form, the CDR3 reads TGTGCCAGCAGTCCCGACAGGCTATATGGCTACACCTTC.

J is TRBJ1-2 and V is TRBV2; 8 bases are shared with TRBD1. The ends lost 8 bases at V and 5 bases at J; junction bases unmatched: 4. The CDR3 covers 12 residues. The V gene's germline CDR1 is SNHLY and CDR2 FYNNEI. The CDR3 DNA follows: TGTGCCAGCGGGGACAGGTGGTATGGCTACACCTTC. Translated: CASGDRWYGYTF.

The chain employs TRBV13 and TRBJ2-1; D perhaps matches TRBD1 (6 bases). This CDR3 comprises 13 residues. Trimming took off 4 bases at V and 9 bases at J, with 13 bases between the two ends. The germline gives CDR1 PRHDT, CDR2 FYEKMQ (reference sequence). The CDR3 reads CASSSGQRGEQFF. CDR3 bases: TGTGCCAGCAGCTCGGGACAAAGAGGTGAGCAGTTCTTC.

The chain employs TRBV27 and TRBJ1-1; TRBD1 is a possible D gene (6 bases). Germline V lookup: CDR1 MNHEY, CDR2 SMNVEV (reference sequence). V lost 6 bases and J lost 4, with 18 bases in between. CDR3 length: 15 amino acids. The CDR3 DNA sequence: TGTGCCAGCAGATTACGGGGGGGCAAGAGCACTGAAGCTTTCTTT. Residues: CASRLRGGKSTEAFF.

The chain uses TRBV9 and TRBJ2-5, with D hard to call. Germline V CDR1 and CDR2: SGDLS, YYNGEE. Trimming took 4 bases from V and 0 from J, leaving 13 bases between them. The CDR3 consists of 15 residues. CDR3 amino acids: CASSPPPPYQETQYF. Written as DNA, the CDR3 is TGTGCCAGCAGCCCCCCCCCTCCGTACCAAGAGACCCAGTACTTC.